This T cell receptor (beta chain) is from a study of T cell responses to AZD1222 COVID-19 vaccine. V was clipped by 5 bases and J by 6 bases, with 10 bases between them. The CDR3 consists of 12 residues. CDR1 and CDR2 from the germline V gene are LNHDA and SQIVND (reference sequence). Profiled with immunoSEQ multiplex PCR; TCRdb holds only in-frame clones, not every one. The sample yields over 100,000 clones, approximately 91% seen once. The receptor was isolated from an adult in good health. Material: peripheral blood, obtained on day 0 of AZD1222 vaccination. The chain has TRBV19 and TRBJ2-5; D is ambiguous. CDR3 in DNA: TGTGCCAGTAGTTTTAGGACCCAGACCCAGTACTTC. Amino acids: CASSFRTQTQYF.